The rows below give T cell receptor beta chains drawn from one sample of a study of blood T cell repertoires in COVID-19. Only in-frame clones appear in the TCRdb table, and some are missing; sequencing was by immunoSEQ multiplex PCR. Found here are under 200,000 clones, around 89% of them singletons; the top ten hold around 5.8%. Sequences were obtained from peripheral blood. The receptors shown here come from a man aged 35 to 55 with active or convalescent COVID-19. CDR3s include the opening cysteine and the closing phenylalanine or tryptophan. Each record gives: J gene, V gene, CDR3 protein.

J gene: TRBJ2-7; V gene: TRBV7-9; CDR3 protein: CASSPRTSGSFNEQYF
J gene: TRBJ1-3; V gene: TRBV28; CDR3 protein: CASSFGQGPTFSGNTIYF
J gene: TRBJ2-5; V gene: TRBV27; CDR3 protein: CASSPDRGVETQYF
J gene: TRBJ2-7; V gene: TRBV12-3/TRBV12-4; CDR3 protein: CASSHRGDEQYF
J gene: TRBJ1-1; V gene: TRBV19; CDR3 protein: CASSTGQGQNTEAFF
J gene: TRBJ2-5; V gene: TRBV23-1; CDR3 protein: CASSPPQQETQYF
J gene: TRBJ1-5; V gene: TRBV4-2; CDR3 protein: CASSQGLGQSNQPQHF
J gene: TRBJ2-3; V gene: TRBV6-1; CDR3 protein: CASSESGARTDTQYF
J gene: TRBJ2-7; V gene: TRBV5-5; CDR3 protein: CASSLGTGGEQYF
J gene: TRBJ2-1; V gene: TRBV11-1; CDR3 protein: CASSDQGNVNEQFF
J gene: TRBJ1-6; V gene: TRBV19; CDR3 protein: CASSKETLINSPLHF
J gene: TRBJ1-1; V gene: TRBV18; CDR3 protein: CASSQGLDTEAFF
J gene: TRBJ2-7; V gene: TRBV2; CDR3 protein: CASTYSLAGTNYEQYF
J gene: TRBJ2-3; V gene: TRBV5-4; CDR3 protein: CASSGTSGGLGDTQYF
J gene: TRBJ1-1; V gene: TRBV5-5; CDR3 protein: CASSLAGRVFTEAFF
J gene: TRBJ2-5; V gene: TRBV9; CDR3 protein: CASSAGTGTSGVETQYF
J gene: TRBJ1-4; V gene: TRBV9; CDR3 protein: CASSPGGGRPEEKLFF
J gene: TRBJ2-3; V gene: TRBV5-1; CDR3 protein: CASSSGSGGATDTQYF
J gene: TRBJ1-1; V gene: TRBV9; CDR3 protein: CASSTDTEAFF
J gene: TRBJ2-7; V gene: TRBV15; CDR3 protein: CATSRAQGRVSEVSYEQYF
J gene: TRBJ1-4; V gene: TRBV19; CDR3 protein: CASSTGDDEKLFF
J gene: TRBJ1-5; V gene: TRBV2; CDR3 protein: CASSGQGAQPQHF
J gene: TRBJ2-7; V gene: TRBV12-5; CDR3 protein: CASGLGEFSYEQYF
J gene: TRBJ2-3; V gene: TRBV6-4; CDR3 protein: CASSPRTSGGVDTQYF
J gene: TRBJ1-4; V gene: TRBV4-1; CDR3 protein: CASSQEGTARNEKLFF
J gene: TRBJ1-2; V gene: TRBV6-5; CDR3 protein: CALTTATANYGYTF
J gene: TRBJ2-3; V gene: TRBV30; CDR3 protein: CAWSGTSGRYGDTQYF
J gene: TRBJ1-1; V gene: TRBV5-6; CDR3 protein: CASSFRQGPIAEAFF
J gene: TRBJ2-7; V gene: TRBV2; CDR3 protein: CASTRTGGTNEQYF
J gene: TRBJ1-4; V gene: TRBV25-1; CDR3 protein: CAVRPLPPKAKLFF
J gene: TRBJ2-7; V gene: TRBV28; CDR3 protein: CASSFRGQRRYEQYF
J gene: TRBJ2-7; V gene: TRBV7-2; CDR3 protein: CASSLDIQATVDEQYF